This T cell receptor beta chain was obtained from a study of regulatory T cells in long-lasting Graves disease. The study's findings and limits: Persistent patients shared more public clonotypes (about 2,800) than newly diagnosed patients (around 1,000). Among samples with persistent disease, TRBV28, TRBJ1-2 and TRBJ2-5 were favored.

The time point was: newly diagnosed GD, antithyroid drugs for less than 3 months. The TCR library was made from RNA that had been extracted from PBMCs in TRIzol. Many counts were recorded for this clonotype. Its cognate antigen is unknown. Sequencing libraries for TCR beta were prepared with iRepertoire HTBI primers and Arm-PCR of CDR3 regions. Original methodology: Samples revealed approximately 60 TRBV and 14 TRBJ segments. TCRdb re-derived calls from the multiplex PCR reads in MiXCR, one entry per CDR3 protein. TCRdb, not the authors, supplied the V and J calls. Among 350,000 to 450,000 distinct CDR3 sequences listed, around 11% were seen once. V lost 6 bases to trimming and J lost 5 bases, with 11 bases between them. This CDR3 region has 14 residues. These data also formed part of another study, on T cells in Graves' hyperthyroidism and ophthalmopathy. As reported in that work: HTBI primers drove first-round RT-PCR of the TCR CDR3.

This TCR was sampled from a woman in her late teens or twenties with Graves disease. The chain is built from TRBV12-3 or TRBV12-4 and TRBJ1-6, with D hard to call. This specimen consisted of peripheral blood mononuclear cells (PBMCs), obtained at new diagnosis, from a patient treated with antithyroid drugs. Written as DNA, the CDR3 is TGTGCCAGCAGGGAACTCCCGAATAATTCACCCCTCCACTTT. This codes for CASRELPNNSPLHF.